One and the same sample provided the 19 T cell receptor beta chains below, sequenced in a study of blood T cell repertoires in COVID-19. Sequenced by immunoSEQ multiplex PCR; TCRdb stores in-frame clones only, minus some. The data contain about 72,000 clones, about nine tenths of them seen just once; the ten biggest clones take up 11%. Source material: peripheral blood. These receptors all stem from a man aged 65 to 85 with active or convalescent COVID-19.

CDR3 in amino acids: CASSLDSPRGNQPQHF. The CDR3 bases are TGTGCCAGTAGTTTGGACAGTCCGAGGGGCAATCAGCCCCAGCATTTT. This chain links TRBV19 with TRBJ1-5, with D possibly matching TRBD1 (6 bases). The V gene lost 5 bases and the J gene lost 2 bases, with 16 bases spanning the gap. The CDR3 is 16 residues long. Germline lookup yields CDR1 LNHDA and CDR2 SQIVND (reference sequence).

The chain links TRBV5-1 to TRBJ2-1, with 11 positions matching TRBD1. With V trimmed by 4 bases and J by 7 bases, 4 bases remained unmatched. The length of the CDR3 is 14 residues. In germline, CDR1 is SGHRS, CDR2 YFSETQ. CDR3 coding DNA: TGCGCCAGCAGCCGGACAGGGGGCATGAATGAGCAGTTCTTC. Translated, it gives CASSRTGGMNEQFF.

In DNA form, the CDR3 reads TGTGCCAGCGTCCGGGAAAACCAGCCCCAGCATTTT. It is translated as CASVRENQPQHF. The chain has TRBV28 and TRBJ1-5, with D unclear. This CDR3 has 12 residues. V gave up 8 bases and J gave up 7 bases, with 12 bases separating them. Germline V lookup: CDR1 MDHEN, CDR2 SYDVKM.

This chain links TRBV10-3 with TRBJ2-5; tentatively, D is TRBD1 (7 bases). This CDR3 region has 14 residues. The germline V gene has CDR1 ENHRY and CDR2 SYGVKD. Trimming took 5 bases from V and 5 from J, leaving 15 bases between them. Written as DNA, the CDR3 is TGTGCCATCAGTAATTCAGGGGGGTTGGAGACCCAGTACTTC. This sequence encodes CAISNSGGLETQYF.

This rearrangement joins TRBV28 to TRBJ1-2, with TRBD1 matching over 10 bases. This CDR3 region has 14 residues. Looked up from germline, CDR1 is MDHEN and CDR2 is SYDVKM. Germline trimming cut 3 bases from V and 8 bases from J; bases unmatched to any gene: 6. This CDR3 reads CASSLGQGSGGYTF. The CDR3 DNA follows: TGTGCCAGCAGTTTGGGACAGGGGTCGGGAGGCTACACCTTC.

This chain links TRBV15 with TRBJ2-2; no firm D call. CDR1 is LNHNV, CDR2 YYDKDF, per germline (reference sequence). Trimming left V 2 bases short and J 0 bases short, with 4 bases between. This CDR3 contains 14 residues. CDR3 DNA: TGTGCCACCAGCAGATTCACGAACACCGGGGAGCTGTTTTTT. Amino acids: CATSRFTNTGELFF.

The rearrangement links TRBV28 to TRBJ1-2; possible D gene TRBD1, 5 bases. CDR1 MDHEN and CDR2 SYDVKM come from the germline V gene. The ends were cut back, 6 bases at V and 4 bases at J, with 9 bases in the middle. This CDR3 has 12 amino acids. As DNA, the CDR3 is TGTGCCAGCAGCCTGGACACCTATGGCTACACCTTC. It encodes CASSLDTYGYTF.

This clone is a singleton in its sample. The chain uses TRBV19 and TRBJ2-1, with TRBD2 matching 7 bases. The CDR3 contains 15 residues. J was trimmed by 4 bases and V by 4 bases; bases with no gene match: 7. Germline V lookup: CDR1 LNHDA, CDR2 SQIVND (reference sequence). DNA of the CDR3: TGTGCCAGTAGTAGTGGGGACTATGGTTACAATGAGCAGTTCTTC. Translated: CASSSGDYGYNEQFF. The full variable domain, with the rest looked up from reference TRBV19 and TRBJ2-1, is DGGITQSPKYLFRKEGQNVTLSCEQNLNHDAMYWYRQDPGQGLRLIYYSQIVNDFQKGDIAEGYSVSREKKESFPLTVTSAQKNPTAFYLCASSSGDYGYNEQFFGPGTRLTVL.

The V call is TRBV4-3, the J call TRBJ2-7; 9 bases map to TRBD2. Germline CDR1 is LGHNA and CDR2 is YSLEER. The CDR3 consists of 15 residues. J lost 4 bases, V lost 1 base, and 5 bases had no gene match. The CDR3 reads CASSQGDSGSYEQYF. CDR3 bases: TGCGCCAGCAGCCAAGGTGATAGCGGGAGTTACGAGCAGTACTTC.

The CDR3 spells CASKGVLSYTF. Written as DNA, the CDR3 is TGTGCCAGCAAGGGAGTTCTGAGCTACACCTTC. V and J are TRBV6-5 and TRBJ1-2; the D is unclear. Trimming pared 7 bases from V and 9 bases from J, leaving 12 bases between. CDR1 MNHEY and CDR2 SVGAGI come from the germline V gene. The CDR3 extends over 11 amino acids.

The CDR3 loop reads CASSQVDSINSPLHF. As DNA, the CDR3 is TGTGCCAGCAGCCAAGTCGACAGTATTAATTCACCCCTCCACTTT. The V gene is TRBV3-1 (or the pseudogene TRBV3-2), the J gene TRBJ1-6; a weak D match, TRBD1 (5 bases). Germline V gene lookup returns CDR1 LGHDT and CDR2 YNNKEL (reference sequence). The V end lost 1 base, the J end lost 6 bases, and 10 bases lay between the germline ends. The CDR3 extends over 15 amino acids.

CDR3 DNA sequence: TGCGCCAGCAGCCAAGGTGGGAGTGGAGGAGATACGCAGTATTTT. Amino acid sequence: CASSQGGSGGDTQYF. The chain combines TRBV4-1 with TRBJ2-3; D may be TRBD2 (5 bases). Trimming removed 1 base at V and 5 bases at J, with 13 bases between. From germline, CDR1 is MGHRA and CDR2 YSYEKL. The CDR3 runs 15 residues.

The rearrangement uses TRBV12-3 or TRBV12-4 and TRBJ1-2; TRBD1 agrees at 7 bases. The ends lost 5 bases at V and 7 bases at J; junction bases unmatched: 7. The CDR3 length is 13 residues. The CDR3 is CASSPGGGGGYTF. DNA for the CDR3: TGTGCCAGCAGTCCTGGAGGGGGCGGTGGCTACACCTTC.

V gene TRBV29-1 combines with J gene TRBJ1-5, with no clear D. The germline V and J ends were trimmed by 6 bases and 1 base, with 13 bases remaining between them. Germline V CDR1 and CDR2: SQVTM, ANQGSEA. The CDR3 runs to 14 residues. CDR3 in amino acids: CSVDQVVSNQPQHF. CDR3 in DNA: TGCAGCGTGGATCAGGTTGTCAGCAATCAGCCCCAGCATTTT.

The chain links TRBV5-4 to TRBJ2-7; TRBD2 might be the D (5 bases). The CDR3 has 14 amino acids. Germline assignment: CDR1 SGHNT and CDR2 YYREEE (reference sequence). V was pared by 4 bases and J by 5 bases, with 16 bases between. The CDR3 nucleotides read TGTGCCAGCAGCCCGCCGACTAACCAGGACGAGCAGTACTTC. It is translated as CASSPPTNQDEQYF.

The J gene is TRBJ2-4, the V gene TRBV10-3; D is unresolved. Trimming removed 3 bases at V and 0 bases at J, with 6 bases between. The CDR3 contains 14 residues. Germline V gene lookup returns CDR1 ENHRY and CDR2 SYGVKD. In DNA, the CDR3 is TGTGCCATCAGTGAAACGGGAGCCAAAAACATTCAGTACTTC. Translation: CAISETGAKNIQYF.

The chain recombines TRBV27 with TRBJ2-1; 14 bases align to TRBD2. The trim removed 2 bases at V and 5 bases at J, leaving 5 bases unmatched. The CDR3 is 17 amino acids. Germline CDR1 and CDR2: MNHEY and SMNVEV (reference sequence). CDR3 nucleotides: TGTGCCAGCAGTTTAGGGACTAGCGGGAGTGCTCACAATGAGCAGTTCTTC. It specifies CASSLGTSGSAHNEQFF.

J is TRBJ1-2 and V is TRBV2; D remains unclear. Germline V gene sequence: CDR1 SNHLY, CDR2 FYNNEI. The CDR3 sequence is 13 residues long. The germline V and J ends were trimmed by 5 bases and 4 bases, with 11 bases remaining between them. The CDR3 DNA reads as TGTGCCAGCAGTATGCGGGAAGCCTATGGCTACACCTTC. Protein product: CASSMREAYGYTF.

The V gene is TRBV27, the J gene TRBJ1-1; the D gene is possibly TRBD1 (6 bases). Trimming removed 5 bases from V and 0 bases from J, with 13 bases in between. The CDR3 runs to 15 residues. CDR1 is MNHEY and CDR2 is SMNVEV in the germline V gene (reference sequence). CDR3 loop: CASSKPGQLNTEAFF. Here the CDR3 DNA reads TGTGCCAGCAGTAAACCTGGACAGCTGAACACTGAAGCTTTCTTT.